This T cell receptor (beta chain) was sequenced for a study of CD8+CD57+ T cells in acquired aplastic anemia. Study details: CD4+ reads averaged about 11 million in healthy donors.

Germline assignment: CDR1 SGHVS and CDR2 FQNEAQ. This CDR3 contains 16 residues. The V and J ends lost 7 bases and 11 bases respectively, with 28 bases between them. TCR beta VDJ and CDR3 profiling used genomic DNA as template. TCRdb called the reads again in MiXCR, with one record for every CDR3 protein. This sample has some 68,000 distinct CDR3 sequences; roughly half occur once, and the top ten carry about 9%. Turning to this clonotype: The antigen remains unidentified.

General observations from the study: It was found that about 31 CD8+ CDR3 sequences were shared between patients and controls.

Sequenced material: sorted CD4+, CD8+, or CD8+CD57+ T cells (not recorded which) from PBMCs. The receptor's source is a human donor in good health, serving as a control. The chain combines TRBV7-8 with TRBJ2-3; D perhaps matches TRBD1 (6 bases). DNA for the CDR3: TGTGCCAGCACCGATAGGACAGCCCCGCCCTACAATGAGCAGTATTTT. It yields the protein CASTDRTAPPYNEQYF.